The next 14 T cell receptor beta chains were all read from a single sample in a study of control samples from healthy donors and cancer patients. Repertoires were generated with immunoSEQ multiplex PCR, while TCRdb's copy carries only in-frame clones and drops some. The sample has approximately 69,000 clones, approximately 89% seen once. The sample comprised PBMCs. These TCRs come from a man in his fifties or sixties with colorectal cancer.

The chain has TRBV3-1 (or the pseudogene TRBV3-2) and TRBJ1-1; 9 nucleotides match TRBD1. The V gene end was trimmed by 5 bases and the J gene end by 8 bases; junction bases not matched to a gene: 6. The CDR3 sequence is 13 residues long. Germline CDR1 is LGHDT and CDR2 is YNNKEL (reference sequence). The CDR3 DNA follows: TGTGCCAGCAGCACGACAGGGGGAATAGAAGCTTTCTTT. It yields the protein CASSTTGGIEAFF.

The chain couples TRBV7-9 to TRBJ1-1; D is uncertain. Trimming took 3 bases from V and 4 from J, leaving 9 bases between them. The CDR3 contains 13 residues. Per germline, CDR1 SEHNR and CDR2 FQNEAQ (reference sequence). Here the CDR3 reads CASSFYRGTEAFF. The CDR3 DNA follows: TGTGCCAGCAGCTTTTATCGAGGCACTGAAGCTTTCTTT.

The count of this clone is one. This sequence joins TRBV4-2 and TRBJ1-1, with a tentative D call TRBD1 (5 bases). This CDR3 region has 13 residues. V was pared by 4 bases and J by 6 bases, with 12 bases between. Germline V gene lookup returns CDR1 LGHNA and CDR2 YNFKEQ. As DNA, the CDR3 is TGTGCCAGCAGCCCCGACGGGGACCCTGAAGCTTTCTTT. Its protein product is CASSPDGDPEAFF.

This clone was detected once. The V call is TRBV19, the J call TRBJ1-5, with D maybe TRBD1 (5 bases). V was shortened by 0 bases and J by 5 bases, with 14 bases between the two germline ends. The CDR3 contains 16 residues. The germline V gene has CDR1 LNHDA and CDR2 SQIVND (reference sequence). The CDR3 region has the DNA TGTGCCAGTAGTATAGAAACCAGGGTGTGGGATCAGCCCCAGCATTTT. It translates to CASSIETRVWDQPQHF.

This clone has a single count. The rearrangement links TRBV7-9 to TRBJ2-1, with no clear D. The CDR3 is made up of 12 amino acids. The V end was cut by 1 base, the J end by 8 bases, with 6 bases between. CDR1 and CDR2 (germline): SEHNR, FQNEAQ (reference sequence). In DNA, the CDR3 is TGTGCCAGCAGCTTAGTTTACGATGAGCAGTTCTTC. It translates to CASSLVYDEQFF. The entire variable domain, with the rest obtained from reference TRBV7-9 and TRBJ2-1, is as follows: DTGVSQNPRHKITKRGQNVTFRCDPISEHNRLYWYRQTLGQGPEFLTYFQNEAQLEKSRLLSDRFSAERPKGSFSTLEIQRTEQGDSAMYLCASSLVYDEQFFGPGTRLTVL.

The chain is built from TRBV19 and TRBJ1-5, with 8 positions matching TRBD1. The germline V gene has CDR1 LNHDA and CDR2 SQIVND (reference sequence). V shed 7 bases, J shed 4 bases, and the junction held 6 bases outside the gene matches. This CDR3 spans 14 amino acids. The CDR3 DNA reads TGTGCCAGTACCTGGACAGGGTTGAATCAGCCCCAGCATTTT. Translation gives CASTWTGLNQPQHF.

V and J are TRBV10-3 and TRBJ2-7; 9 bases are shared with TRBD1. V lost 5 bases to trimming and J lost 3 bases; unmatched junction nucleotides: 5. This CDR3 has 14 residues. CDR1 ENHRY and CDR2 SYGVKD come from the germline V gene. For the CDR3, the DNA is TGTGCCATCAGTACAGGGGGCTCGGGCTACGAGCAGTACTTC. Protein sequence: CAISTGGSGYEQYF.

The chain is built from TRBV19 and TRBJ1-6, with D possibly being TRBD1 (5 bases). V lost 6 bases, J lost 4 bases, and 10 bases lay in between. Germline lookup yields CDR1 LNHDA and CDR2 SQIVND (reference sequence). The CDR3 is 14 residues long. CDR3 sequence: CASSDSDYNSPLHF. CDR3 DNA: TGTGCCAGTAGCGACAGTGATTATAATTCACCCCTCCACTTT. The variable domain in full, completed from reference TRBV19 and TRBJ1-6, reads DGGITQSPKYLFRKEGQNVTLSCEQNLNHDAMYWYRQDPGQGLRLIYYSQIVNDFQKGDIAEGYSVSREKKESFPLTVTSAQKNPTAFYLCASSDSDYNSPLHFGNGTRLTVT.

The genes are TRBV11-2 and TRBJ1-6; no firm D call. The germline V gene encodes CDR1 SGHAT and CDR2 FQNNGV. With 5 bases removed from V and 15 bases from J, the gap between germline ends came to 11 bases. The CDR3 runs to 11 residues. Here the CDR3 reads CASSPGVLLHF. The DNA of the CDR3 is TGTGCCAGCAGCCCCGGTGTTCTCCTCCACTTT.

The genes are TRBV12-3 or TRBV12-4 and TRBJ1-4; weak D call: TRBD1 (5 bases). This CDR3 is 12 amino acids long. Trimming took off 6 bases at V and 11 bases at J, with 13 bases between the two ends. CDR3 region: CASSSVGGKLFF. The CDR3 DNA sequence: TGTGCCAGCAGCTCGGTCGGGGGGAAACTGTTTTTT.

The chain recombines TRBV7-6 with TRBJ2-5; D unresolved. CDR3 length equals 14 residues. The germline V gene has CDR1 SGHVS and CDR2 FNYEAQ. The V gene lost 1 base and the J gene lost 4 bases, with 10 bases spanning the gap. Written as DNA, the CDR3 is TGTGCCAGCAGCTTAGGGGTTGGCCGAGAGACCCAGTACTTC. It yields the protein CASSLGVGRETQYF.

The chain combines TRBV5-5 with TRBJ1-2; a weak D match, TRBD1 (6 bases). This CDR3 has 12 amino acids. The germline V gene has CDR1 SGHKS and CDR2 YYEKEE (reference sequence). Trimming removed 2 bases from V and 6 bases from J, with 8 bases in between. CDR3 sequence: CASSFAGDGYTF. In DNA, the CDR3 is TGTGCCAGCAGCTTTGCAGGGGATGGCTACACCTTC.

The V gene is TRBV29-1, the J gene TRBJ1-1; no clear D gene. This CDR3 has 12 residues. V shed 7 bases and J shed 5 bases, with 14 bases lying between them. Germline V CDR1 and CDR2: SQVTM, ANQGSEA. The CDR3: CSANRERTEAFF. CDR3 sequence (DNA): TGCAGCGCAAACCGGGAGAGGACTGAAGCTTTCTTT.

This clone was seen just once. J is TRBJ1-4 and V is TRBV5-4; D ambiguous. Germline V gene lookup returns CDR1 SGHNT and CDR2 YYREEE (reference sequence). The CDR3 spans 13 residues. Trimming stripped 3 bases from V and 5 bases from J, with 8 bases between. CDR3 coding DNA: TGTGCCAGCAGCTACGGATTCAATGAAAAACTGTTTTTT. It encodes CASSYGFNEKLFF. Full variable domain (rest looked up from reference TRBV5-4 and TRBJ1-4): ETGVTQSPTHLIKTRGQQVTLRCSSQSGHNTVSWYQQALGQGPQFIFQYYREEENGRGNFPPRFSGLQFPNYSSELNVNALELDDSALYLCASSYGFNEKLFFGSGTQLSVL.